This T cell receptor beta chain was retrieved from a study of CD8 T cells in ankylosing spondylitis. TCRdb redid the calling of the 5' RACE reads with MiXCR, one entry per CDR3 protein. Altogether about 360,000 distinct CDR3 sequences are present, about 15% being singletons, with the ten largest covering around 0.99%. The germline V and J ends were trimmed by 7 bases and 4 bases, with 14 bases remaining between them. The CDR3 covers 14 residues. CDR1 SGHTA and CDR2 FQGNSA come from the germline V gene. This TCR came from a male donor with ankylosing spondylitis or in good health (not recorded which). The J gene is TRBJ2-1, the V gene TRBV7-2, with D unclear. The sample taken for sequencing was blood, either unsorted or a sorted T cell fraction (not recorded which). This CDR3 is CASIPAGVYNEQFF. The CDR3 DNA reads TGTGCCAGCATCCCAGCAGGTGTTTACAATGAGCAGTTCTTC.